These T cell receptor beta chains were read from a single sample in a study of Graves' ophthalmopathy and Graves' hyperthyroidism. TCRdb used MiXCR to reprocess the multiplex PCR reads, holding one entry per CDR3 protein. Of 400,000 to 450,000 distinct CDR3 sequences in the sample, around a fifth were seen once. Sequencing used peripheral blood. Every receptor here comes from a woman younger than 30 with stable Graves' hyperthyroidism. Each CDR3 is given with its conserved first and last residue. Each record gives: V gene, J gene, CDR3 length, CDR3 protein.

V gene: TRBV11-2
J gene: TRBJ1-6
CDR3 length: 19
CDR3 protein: CASSLDRDRGRAYNSPLHF

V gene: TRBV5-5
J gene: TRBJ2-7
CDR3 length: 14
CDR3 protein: CASSLRLAAYEQYF

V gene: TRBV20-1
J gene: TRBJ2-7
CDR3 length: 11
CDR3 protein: CSATDKGAQYF

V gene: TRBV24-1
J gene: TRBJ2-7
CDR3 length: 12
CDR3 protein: CATSTERSEQYF

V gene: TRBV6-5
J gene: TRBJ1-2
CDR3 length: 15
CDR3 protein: CAGSYSIGQTYGYTF

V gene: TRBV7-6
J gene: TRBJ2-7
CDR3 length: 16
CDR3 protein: CASSLEMAGEIYEQYF

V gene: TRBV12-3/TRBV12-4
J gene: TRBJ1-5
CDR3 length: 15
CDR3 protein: CASSRQVGSNQPQHF

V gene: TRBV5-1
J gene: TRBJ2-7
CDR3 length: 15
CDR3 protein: CASSLTAGLSYEQYF

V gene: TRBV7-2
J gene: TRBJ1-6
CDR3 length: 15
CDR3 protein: CASSLFGQRGSPLHF

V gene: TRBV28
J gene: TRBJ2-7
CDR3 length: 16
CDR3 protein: CASSPPQHTGTYEQYF

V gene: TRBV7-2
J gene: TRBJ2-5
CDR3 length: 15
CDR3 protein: CASSLERVHTETQYF

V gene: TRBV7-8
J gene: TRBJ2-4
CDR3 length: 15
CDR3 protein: CASSLAGVAGNIKYF

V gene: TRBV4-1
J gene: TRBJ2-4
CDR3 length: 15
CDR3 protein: CASSQTPGQGNIQYF

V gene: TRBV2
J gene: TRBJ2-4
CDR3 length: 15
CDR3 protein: CASSAQGAGRNIQYF

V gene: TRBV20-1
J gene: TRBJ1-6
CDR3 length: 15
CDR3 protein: CSAREQGKRASPLHF

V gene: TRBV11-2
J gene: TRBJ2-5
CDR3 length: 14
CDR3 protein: CASSLGAIQETQYF

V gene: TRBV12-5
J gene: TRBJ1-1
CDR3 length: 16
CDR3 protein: CASGLVRGSGNTEAFF

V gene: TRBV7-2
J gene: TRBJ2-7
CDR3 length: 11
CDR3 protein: CASNQVYEQYF

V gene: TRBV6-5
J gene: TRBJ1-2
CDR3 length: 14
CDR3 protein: CASSYSGTLGGYTF

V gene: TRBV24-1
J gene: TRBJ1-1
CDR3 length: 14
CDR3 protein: CATSDSRGGTEAFF

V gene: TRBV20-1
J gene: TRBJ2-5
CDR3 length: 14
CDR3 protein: CSARGAGIEETQYF

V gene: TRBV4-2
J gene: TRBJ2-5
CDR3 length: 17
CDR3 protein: CASSQNTGGREQETQYF

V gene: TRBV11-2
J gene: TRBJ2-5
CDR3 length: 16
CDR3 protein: CASSPQLAGVTKTQYF

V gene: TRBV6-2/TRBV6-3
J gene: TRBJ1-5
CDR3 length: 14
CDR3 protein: CASSYSRGFQPQHF

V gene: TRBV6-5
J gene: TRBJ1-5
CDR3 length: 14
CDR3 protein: CASSYRVEDQPQHF

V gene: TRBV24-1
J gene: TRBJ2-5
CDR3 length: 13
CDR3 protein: CATRGLVEETQYF

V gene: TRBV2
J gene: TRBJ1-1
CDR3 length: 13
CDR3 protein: CASKVEGGKRAFF

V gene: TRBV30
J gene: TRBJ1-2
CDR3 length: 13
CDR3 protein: CAWKAGENYGYTF

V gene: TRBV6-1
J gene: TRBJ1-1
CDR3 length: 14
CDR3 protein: CASSTATGGTEAFF

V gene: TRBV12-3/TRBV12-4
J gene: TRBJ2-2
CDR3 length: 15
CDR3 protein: CASSFGREGVGELFF

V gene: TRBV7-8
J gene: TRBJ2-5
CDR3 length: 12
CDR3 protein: CASSRRVETQYF

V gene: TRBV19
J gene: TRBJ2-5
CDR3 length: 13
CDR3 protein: CASSISTQETQYF

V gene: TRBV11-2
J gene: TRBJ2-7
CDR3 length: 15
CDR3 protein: CASSLVGSPHYEQYF

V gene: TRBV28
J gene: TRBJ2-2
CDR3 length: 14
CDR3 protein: CASSFLRGTGELFF

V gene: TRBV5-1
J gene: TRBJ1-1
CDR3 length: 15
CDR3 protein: CASSPGTRGGSEAFF

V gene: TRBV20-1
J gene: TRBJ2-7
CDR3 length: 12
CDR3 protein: CSAQELVGEQYF

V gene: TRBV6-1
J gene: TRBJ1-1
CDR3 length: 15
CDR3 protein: CASSEGNIGGTEAFF

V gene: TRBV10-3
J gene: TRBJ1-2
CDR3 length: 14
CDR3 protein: CAISGPGHDGGYTF

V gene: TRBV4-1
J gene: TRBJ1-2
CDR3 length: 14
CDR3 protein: CASSQGPGPYGYTF

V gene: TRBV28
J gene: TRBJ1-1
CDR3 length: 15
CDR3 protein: CASSPGDRVNTEAFF

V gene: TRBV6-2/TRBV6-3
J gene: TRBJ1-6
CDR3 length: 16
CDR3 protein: CASSYSFSGANSPLHF

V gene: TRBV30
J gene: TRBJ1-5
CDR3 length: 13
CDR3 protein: CAWSLQGLQPQHF

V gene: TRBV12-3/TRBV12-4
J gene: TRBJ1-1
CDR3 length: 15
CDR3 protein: CASSLSAGMNTEAFF

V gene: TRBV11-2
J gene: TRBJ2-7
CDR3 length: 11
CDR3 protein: CASSPKNEQYF

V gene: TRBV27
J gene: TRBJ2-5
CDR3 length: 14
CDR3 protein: CASSELGAQETQYF

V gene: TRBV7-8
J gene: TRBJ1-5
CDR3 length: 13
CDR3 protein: CASSASPNQPQHF

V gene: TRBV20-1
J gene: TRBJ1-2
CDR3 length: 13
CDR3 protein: CSAPDREAYGYTF

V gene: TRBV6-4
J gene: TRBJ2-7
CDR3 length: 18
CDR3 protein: CASSDDLTGVGGTYEQYF

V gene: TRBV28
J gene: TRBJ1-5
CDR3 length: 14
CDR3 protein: CASSWAPGKQPQHF

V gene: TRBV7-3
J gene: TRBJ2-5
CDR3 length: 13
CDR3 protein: CASSLTPGATQYF

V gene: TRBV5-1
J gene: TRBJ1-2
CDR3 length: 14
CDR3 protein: CASSLAETDYGYTF

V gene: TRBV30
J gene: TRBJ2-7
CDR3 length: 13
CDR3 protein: CAWSVSHSYEQYF

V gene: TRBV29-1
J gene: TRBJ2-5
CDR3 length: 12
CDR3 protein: CSADRGRETQYF